The 25 T cell receptor beta chains below were found in one sample sequenced in a study of read filtering for tumor transcriptome and immune sequencing. From around 0.4 ug of RNA, a library with molecular barcoded alpha/delta and beta/gamma adaptors was made. TCRdb recomputed calls from the reads with MiXCR, one row per CDR3 protein. The table records approximately 37,000 distinct CDR3 sequences, around 13% of them present only once. The source material was a population of CD138-negative cells sorted from bone marrow. The receptors originated from a donor at least 40 years old with multiple myeloma.

To note about this clonotype: One base away lies a much larger clone, so this may be a sequencing read error. The V gene is TRBV10-3, the J gene TRBJ2-1, with 8 bases aligning to TRBD2. The CDR3 sequence is 15 residues long. Germline CDR1 reads ENHRY; CDR2 reads SYGVKD. CDR3 coding DNA: TGTGCCAGCGAAGCGGGGGCCCCGTCCTACAATGGGCAGTTCTTC. Translated: CASEAGAPSYNGQFF.

The sample holds a few counts of this clonotype. Possible read error: a much larger clone is one base away. The V gene is TRBV6-5, the J gene TRBJ2-1, with 9 bases that match TRBD1. CDR3 length equals 15 residues. Germline V gives CDR1 MNHEY, CDR2 SVGAGI. In DNA, the CDR3 is TGTGCCAGCAGTTCGGGACAGGGCCGAAACAATGGGCAGTTCTTC. Translated, it gives CASSSGQGRNNGQFF.

Ten or more counts support this clonotype. This chain joins TRBV7-9 and TRBJ1-1, with 7 bases that match TRBD1. The J segment lost 6 bases and the V segment lost 1 base, leaving 5 bases of the junction unmatched. The germline CDR1 and CDR2 sequences are SEHNR and FQNEAQ (reference sequence). CDR3 length: 14 residues. The CDR3 region has the DNA TGTGCCAGCAGCTTAGGCCCACAGGGGCCTGAAGCTTTCTTT. Protein sequence: CASSLGPQGPEAFF.

This clonotype was detected only a few times. The chain carries TRBV12-3 or TRBV12-4 and TRBJ1-1, with D unclear. The CDR3 runs to 14 residues. The germline V and J ends were trimmed by 5 bases and 12 bases, with 22 bases remaining between them. The CDR3 is CASSPNRETWSPFF. CDR3 DNA sequence: TGTGCCAGCAGTCCCAACCGGGAAACCTGGTCCCCTTTCTTT.

This clonotype has a count of ten or more. This sequence joins TRBV29-1 and TRBJ2-5; D might be TRBD1 (5 bases). Trimming pared 6 bases from V and 0 bases from J, leaving 8 bases between. The CDR3 has 12 residues. Germline V lookup: CDR1 SQVTM, CDR2 ANQGSEA. In DNA, the CDR3 is TGCAGCGTGCGACAGTACCAAGAGACCCAGTACTTC. Translated: CSVRQYQETQYF.

Ten or more counts support this clonotype. The V call is TRBV7-2, the J call TRBJ2-3; 7 nucleotides match TRBD1. The CDR3 has 15 amino acids. Per the germline V gene, CDR1 is SGHTA and CDR2 is FQGNSA. The V segment lost 5 bases and the J segment 5 bases; nucleotides outside the gene matches: 10. The CDR3 loop is CASSTTGPGKDTQYF. The CDR3 DNA reads TGTGCCAGCAGCACGACAGGGCCCGGGAAAGATACGCAGTATTTT. Looking up the rest from reference TRBV7-2 and TRBJ2-3 gives the full variable domain: GAGVSQSPSNKVTEKGKDVELRCDPISGHTALYWYRQSLGQGLEFLIYFQGNSAPDKSGLPSDRFSAERTGGSVSTLTIQRTQQEDSAVYLCASSTTGPGKDTQYFGPGTRLTVL.

This clonotype was recorded many times. The chain combines TRBV11-1 with TRBJ1-4, with 8 bases identical to TRBD1. J gave up 7 bases and V 5 bases, and 9 bases lay outside the gene matches. Germline CDR1 and CDR2: SGHAT and FQDESV (reference sequence). The CDR3 length is 15 residues. The DNA for the CDR3 is TGTGCCAGCAGCGCCGACAGGGGAGGAGGTGAAAAACTGTTTTTT. Translating gives CASSADRGGGEKLFF.

In its sample, this clonotype was seen once. The rearrangement links TRBV6-6 to TRBJ2-5; TRBD2 matches 12 bases. Looked up from germline, CDR1 is MNHNY and CDR2 is SVGAGI (reference sequence). The CDR3 loop spans 16 amino acids. Trimming cost V 4 bases and J 0 bases; bases outside gene matches: 3. The CDR3 is CASSSRLAGDQETQYF. CDR3 DNA: TGTGCCAGCAGTTCACGACTAGCGGGGGACCAAGAGACCCAGTACTTC.

This clonotype came up many times. The chain links TRBV27 to TRBJ1-1; D remains ambiguous. Germline-derived CDR1 and CDR2 are MNHEY and SMNVEV (reference sequence). Trimming removed 9 bases at V and 5 bases at J, with 13 bases between. CDR3 length: 12 amino acids. The CDR3 loop reads CASNDGETEAFF. In DNA form, the CDR3 reads TGTGCCAGTAATGACGGGGAGACTGAAGCTTTCTTT.

In this sample, this clonotype turned up many times. The chain recombines TRBV6-1 with TRBJ1-2, with D perhaps TRBD1 (5 bases). Per the germline V gene, CDR1 is MNHNS and CDR2 is SASEGT. Trimming took off 1 base at V and 4 bases at J, with 13 bases between the two ends. The CDR3 has 15 residues. The CDR3 reads CASSEGPGRTYGYTF. The CDR3 coding sequence is TGTGCCAGCAGTGAAGGTCCGGGACGGACCTATGGCTACACCTTC.

Many counts were recorded for this clonotype. The genes are TRBV20-1 and TRBJ2-7; D is ambiguous. The CDR3 spans 12 residues. V was trimmed by 0 bases and J by 6 bases, leaving 9 bases between them. Germline V CDR1 and CDR2: DFQATT, SNEGSKA (reference sequence). The CDR3 nucleotides read TGCAGTGCTAGAGATTGGAGTCCCGAGCAGTACTTC. Translated: CSARDWSPEQYF.

This clonotype was found many times. This chain uses TRBV14 with TRBJ2-3, with unresolved D. V lost 0 bases to trimming and J lost 0 bases, with 13 bases between them. The V gene's germline CDR1 is SGHDN and CDR2 FVKESK. The CDR3 is 17 residues long. In nucleotides, the CDR3 is TGTGCCAGCAGCCAAGACTTCGCGATCGCTAGCACAGATACGCAGTATTTT. Its protein is CASSQDFAIASTDTQYF.

Concerning this clonotype: A far larger clone is a single base away, which makes a read error likely. The CDR3 DNA sequence: TGTGCCAGCAGTCACCACCCCGCCGATGAGCAGTTCTTC. It is translated as CASSHHPADEQFF. The chain carries TRBV6-6 and TRBJ2-1; D is undetermined. Trimming removed 5 bases at V and 8 bases at J, with 13 bases between. The CDR3 is 13 residues long. The germline CDR1 and CDR2 sequences are MNHNY and SVGAGI (reference sequence).

There are many counts of this clonotype. The rearrangement links TRBV6-2 or TRBV6-3 to TRBJ1-5; D is perhaps TRBD1 (6 bases). The CDR3 covers 15 residues. Germline V gene sequence: CDR1 MNHEY, CDR2 SVGEGT. Trimming stripped 2 bases from V and 2 bases from J, with 10 bases between. This CDR3 is CASSYPSGGNQPQHF. CDR3 DNA: TGTGCCAGCAGTTACCCTTCAGGGGGCAATCAGCCCCAGCATTTT.

This clonotype was recorded at least ten times. V gene TRBV28 combines with J gene TRBJ2-5; possible D gene TRBD1, 6 bases. V lost 5 bases and J lost 8, with 15 bases in between. CDR1 and CDR2 (germline): MDHEN, SYDVKM. There are 13 residues in the CDR3. The CDR3 bases are TGTGCCAGCAGTAAACAGGGCGGAAACACCCAGTACTTC. It translates to CASSKQGGNTQYF.

This clonotype was counted ten times or more. The chain joins TRBV18 to TRBJ2-1; D perhaps matches TRBD1 (6 bases). V was pared by 6 bases and J by 2 bases, with 14 bases between. The CDR3 consists of 15 residues. Per the germline V gene, CDR1 is KGHSH and CDR2 is LQKENI. CDR3 region: CASSLLRDTYNEQFF. In DNA, the CDR3 is TGTGCCAGCTCCCTCCTCCGGGACACCTACAATGAGCAGTTCTTC.

This clonotype came up a few times. Without the conserved terminal phenylalanine or tryptophan, this CDR3 likely stems from a read error. The DNA for the CDR3 is TGTGCCAGCAGCCTCCCCAGGGAAGAATACAATGAGCAGTTCCTC. Protein sequence: CASSLPREEYNEQFL. The chain links TRBV7-9 to TRBJ2-1, with a possible D match to TRBD1 (5 bases). The CDR3 runs 15 residues. The V and J ends lost 5 bases and 4 bases respectively, with 15 bases between them. CDR1 and CDR2 from the germline V gene are SEHNR and FQNEAQ (reference sequence).

The chain employs TRBV6-5 and TRBJ2-7; D is uncertain. The CDR3 has 15 amino acids. Trimming stripped 5 bases from V and 3 bases from J, with 17 bases between. Per the germline V gene, CDR1 is MNHEY and CDR2 is SVGAGI. CDR3 sequence: CASSPTPRSIYEQYF. The CDR3 coding sequence is TGTGCCAGCAGTCCCACCCCCCGCAGTATCTACGAGCAGTACTTC.

The V call is TRBV5-4, the J call TRBJ2-5; D is undetermined. The CDR3 runs to 13 residues. V shed 2 bases and J shed 5 bases, with 10 bases lying between them. Per germline, CDR1 SGHNT and CDR2 YYREEE (reference sequence). The CDR3 here is CASSFRGRETQYF. In DNA form, the CDR3 reads TGTGCCAGCAGCTTCCGTGGTCGCGAGACCCAGTACTTC.

This clonotype was seen at least ten times. The chain is built from TRBV5-1 and TRBJ2-2, with D uncertain. The CDR3 runs to 15 residues. V was cut by 4 bases and J by 1 base, with 11 bases left in between. Germline lookup yields CDR1 SGHRS and CDR2 YFSETQ. CDR3 sequence reads: CASSPGWENTGELFF. As DNA, the CDR3 is TGCGCCAGCAGCCCCGGATGGGAGAACACCGGGGAGCTGTTTTTT.

This clonotype has only a few counts. A much larger clonotype is one base distant, so this may be a read error. The chain links TRBV5-1 to TRBJ1-1; D possibly corresponds to TRBD1 (5 bases). The V gene lost 1 base and the J gene lost 5 bases, with 9 bases spanning the gap. This CDR3 comprises 13 residues. CDR1 and CDR2 (germline): SGHRS, YFSETQ. This CDR3 reads CASSLYGGTEAFF. In DNA form, the CDR3 reads TGCGCCAGCAGCTTGTATGGGGGGACTGAAGCTTTCTTT.

Concerning this clonotype: It is likely a read error, because the conserved phenylalanine at the end of the CDR3 is missing. The chain carries TRBV3-1 and TRBJ2-5; the D gene is possibly TRBD2 (6 bases). The CDR3 is 12 amino acids. Per germline, CDR1 LGHDT and CDR2 YNNKEL (reference sequence). The V end lost 1 base, the J end lost 7 bases, and 7 bases lay between the germline ends. This CDR3 is CASSQGGGTQYL. The CDR3 DNA is TGTGCCAGCAGCCAAGGGGGAGGGACCCAGTACCTC.

Ten or more counts support this clonotype. The CDR3 sequence: CASSFRQGVDSPLHF. The CDR3 bases are TGTGCCAGCAGCTTCCGACAGGGGGTCGATTCACCCCTCCACTTT. The chain is built from TRBV3-1 and TRBJ1-6; 9 nucleotides align to TRBD1. This CDR3 is 15 amino acids long. Germline CDR1 LGHDT, CDR2 YNNKEL (reference sequence). V lost 5 bases to trimming and J lost 8 bases; unmatched junction nucleotides: 7.

This clonotype was detected many times. The DNA is omitted, as the CDR3 cannot be located on it reliably, and the CDR3 follows TCRdb's listing. The chain employs TRBV28 and TRBJ1-5; the listed D gene, TRBD1, was not tested against the DNA. Counting both end residues, the CDR3 totals 15 amino acids. CDR1 is MDHEN and CDR2 is SYDVKM in the germline V gene. CDR3 residues: CASSSSGQGEQPQHF.

This clonotype was observed once. This sequence may be a read error, since a much larger clone differs from it by one base. The chain recombines TRBV10-3 with TRBJ2-2; possible D gene TRBD1, 5 bases. Trimming took off 6 bases at V and 7 bases at J, with 21 bases between the two ends. Germline V CDR1 and CDR2: ENHRY, SYGVKD. This CDR3 is 16 amino acids long. CDR3 protein: CAIRPQMQMTDGELFF. The CDR3 DNA follows: TGTGCCATCAGACCTCAAATGCAGATGACAGACGGGGAGCTGTTTTTT.